This TCR beta chain was identified in a study of T cell responses to AZD1222 COVID-19 vaccine. Study-wide background: Timing groups of about 4 and about 12 weeks for second doses were pooled. Regarding the study as a whole: Just a handful of people given AZD1222 tested seropositive at baseline. Dominant CD4 TCR responses targeted spike regions 160-218 and 743-854.

This CDR3 spans 16 amino acids. Per germline, CDR1 LNHDA and CDR2 SQIVND (reference sequence). The V and J ends lost 3 bases and 6 bases respectively, with 18 bases between them. Note on this clone: Its target is not known.

Sequencing used immunoSEQ multiplex PCR; TCRdb keeps in-frame clones, though not all of them. Among roughly 120,000 clones listed, more than 70% were seen once. This sequence was found in an adult in good health. This chain links TRBV19 with TRBJ1-5; D is possibly TRBD1 (6 bases). The starting material was peripheral blood, obtained on day 0 of AZD1222 vaccination. CDR3 protein: CASSIGAGARGQPQHF. In DNA, the CDR3 is TGTGCCAGTAGTATTGGGGCAGGGGCACGGGGTCAGCCCCAGCATTTT.